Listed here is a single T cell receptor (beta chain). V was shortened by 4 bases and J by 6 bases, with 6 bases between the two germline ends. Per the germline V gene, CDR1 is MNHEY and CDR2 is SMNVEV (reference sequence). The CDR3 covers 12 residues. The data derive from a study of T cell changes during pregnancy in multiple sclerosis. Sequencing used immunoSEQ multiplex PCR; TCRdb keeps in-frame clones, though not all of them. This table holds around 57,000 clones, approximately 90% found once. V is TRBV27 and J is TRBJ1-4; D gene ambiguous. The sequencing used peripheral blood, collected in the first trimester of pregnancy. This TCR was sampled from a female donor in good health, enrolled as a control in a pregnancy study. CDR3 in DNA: TGTGCCAGCAGTTCTGAGGATGAAAAACTGTTTTTT. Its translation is CASSSEDEKLFF.